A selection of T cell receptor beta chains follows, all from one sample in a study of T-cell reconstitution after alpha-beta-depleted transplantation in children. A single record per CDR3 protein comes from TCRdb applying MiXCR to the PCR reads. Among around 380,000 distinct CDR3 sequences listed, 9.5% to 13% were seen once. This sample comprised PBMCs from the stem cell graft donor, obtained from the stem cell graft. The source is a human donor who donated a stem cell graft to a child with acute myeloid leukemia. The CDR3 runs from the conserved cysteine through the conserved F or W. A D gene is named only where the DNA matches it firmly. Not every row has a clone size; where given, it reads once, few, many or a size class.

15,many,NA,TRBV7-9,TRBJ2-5,TGTGCCAGCAGCTGGGGGACAACGTACCAAGAGACCCAGTACTTC,CASSWGTTYQETQYF
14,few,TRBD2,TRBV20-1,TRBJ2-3,TGCAGTGCTATCGGGCGGGAGAGCACAGATACGCAGTATTTT,CSAIGRESTDTQYF
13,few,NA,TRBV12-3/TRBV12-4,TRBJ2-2,TGTGCCAGCAGTTTGGGGAGCCTGGGGGAGCTGTTTTTT,CASSLGSLGELFF
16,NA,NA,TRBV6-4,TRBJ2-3,TGTGCCAGCAGTGACTCGGTGGGGGGTGTCGCAGATACGCAGTATTTT,CASSDSVGGVADTQYF
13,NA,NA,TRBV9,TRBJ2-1,TGTGCCAGCAGCGGGAGCACCTACAATGAGCAGTTCTTC,CASSGSTYNEQFF
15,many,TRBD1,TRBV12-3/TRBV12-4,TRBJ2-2,TGTGCCAGCAGAGGCGGGGGACAGGGGCCCGGGGAGCTGTTTTTT,CASRGGGQGPGELFF
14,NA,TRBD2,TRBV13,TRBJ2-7,TGTGCCAGCAGCTTTATGGCTAGCGGCTACGAGCAGTACTTC,CASSFMASGYEQYF
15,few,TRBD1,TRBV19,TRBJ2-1,TGTGCCAGTAGGGCCGGGACAGGGGACTACAATGAGCAGTTCTTC,CASRAGTGDYNEQFF
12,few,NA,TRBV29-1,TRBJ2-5,TGCAGCGTTGGAAAGACTCAAGAGACCCAGTACTTC,CSVGKTQETQYF
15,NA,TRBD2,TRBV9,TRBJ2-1,TGTGCCAGCAGCGCGGGACTAGCGTATTACAATGAGCAGTTCTTC,CASSAGLAYYNEQFF
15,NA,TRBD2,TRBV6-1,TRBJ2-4,TGTGCCAGCAGTGAAACTAGCGGACCAAAAAACATTCAGTACTTC,CASSETSGPKNIQYF
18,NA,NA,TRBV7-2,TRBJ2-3,TGTGCCAGCAGCTTAGCAGACATGGGAGACACGGTGGAAGATACGCAGTATTTT,CASSLADMGDTVEDTQYF
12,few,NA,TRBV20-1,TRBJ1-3,TGCAGTGCTGACGGGGTCGGAAACACCATATATTTT,CSADGVGNTIYF
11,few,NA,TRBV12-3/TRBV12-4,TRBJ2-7,TGTGCCAGCAGTTTACAACTCGAGCAGTACTTC,CASSLQLEQYF
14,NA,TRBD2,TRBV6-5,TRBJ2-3,TGTGCCAGCAGTTACGAAGCGGGGACAGATACGCAGTATTTT,CASSYEAGTDTQYF
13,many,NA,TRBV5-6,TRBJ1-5,TGTGCCAGCAGCTTGTGGGGGAATCAGCCCCAGCATTTT,CASSLWGNQPQHF
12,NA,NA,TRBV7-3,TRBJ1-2,TGTGCCAGCAGCTTAATAGGAGGGGCGGTAACCTTC,CASSLIGGAVTF
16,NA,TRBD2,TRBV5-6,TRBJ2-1,TGTGCCAGCAGCTGGATAACGGGGGGGGGATACAATGAGCAGTTCTTC,CASSWITGGGYNEQFF
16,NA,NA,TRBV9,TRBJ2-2,TGTGCCAGCAGCGTAGCGGTGGCTACGAACACCGGGGAGCTGTTTTTT,CASSVAVATNTGELFF
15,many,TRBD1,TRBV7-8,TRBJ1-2,TGTGCCAGCAGCCTCGGGACAGGGGGCATCTATGGCTACACCTTC,CASSLGTGGIYGYTF
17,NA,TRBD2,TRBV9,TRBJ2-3,TGTGCCAGCAGCGCCGGGACTAGCGGGAGATCGGCAGATACGCAGTATTTT,CASSAGTSGRSADTQYF
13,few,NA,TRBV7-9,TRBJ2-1,TGTGCCAGCAGCTTTACTAGCTGGGATGAGCAGTTCTTC,CASSFTSWDEQFF
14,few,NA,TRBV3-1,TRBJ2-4,TGTGCCAGCAGCCAAGGCGCGGGTTTCGGGATTCAGTACTTC,CASSQGAGFGIQYF
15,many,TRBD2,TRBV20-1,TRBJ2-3,TGCAGTGCTAGTCCTCGACTAGCGGGGACAGATACGCAGTATTTT,CSASPRLAGTDTQYF
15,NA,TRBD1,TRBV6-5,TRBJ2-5,TGTGCCAGCAGTTACTCGAACAGGGGGATAGAGACCCAGTACTTC,CASSYSNRGIETQYF